The subject of this entry is one T cell receptor (beta chain). Germline V CDR1 and CDR2: SNHLY, FYNNEI. V gave up 6 bases and J gave up 0 bases, with 18 bases separating them. CDR3 length: 18 residues. The sample is drawn from a study of control samples from healthy donors and cancer patients. Libraries were prepared by immunoSEQ multiplex PCR; TCRdb keeps only in-frame clonotypes and omits some of them. The sample carries about 160,000 clones, roughly 93% recorded once. The chain has TRBV2 and TRBJ1-6; perhaps TRBD1 as D (6 bases). Material: blood. This TCR was recovered from a young man in good health. This CDR3 is CASRWTESGSSYNSPLHF. The CDR3 DNA is TGTGCCAGCAGATGGACAGAATCCGGGAGCTCCTATAATTCACCCCTCCACTTT.